Listed here are 13 T cell receptor beta chains from one sample, sequenced in a study of human T cells and chemical hapten exposure (dated by TCRdb to 2020 to 2023). Library generation was performed with RACE. TCRdb lists the instrument as NextSeq 500. TCRdb took the public reads, trimmed them with fastp at Q25, ran MiXCR for clone calling and kept in-frame beta chains. When rows share a CDR3 protein, they turn into one entry using the most common DNA and genes. The sample data list roughly 96,000 distinct CDR3 sequences, and 9.3% of these were observed just once. The ten largest account for 2% to 2.5% of the sample. The time point label for this specimen denotes: patch test 2, 6 weeks after DPC sensitization. This specimen's treatment or condition label, per the study, means: therapeutic diphenylcyclopropenone sensitization with weekly scalp DPC. Sequencing used whole blood, obtained in connection with sensitization to the hapten diphenylcyclopropenone (DPC). These receptors all come from a woman in her thirties or forties with alopecia areata. Some clones in this sample may be carry-over from other donors' samples.

The V gene is TRBV10-3, the J gene TRBJ2-7; 7 nucleotides agree with TRBD1. Germline values: CDR1 ENHRY, CDR2 SYGVKD. This CDR3 contains 13 residues. The V and J ends lost 6 bases and 0 bases, in that order; junction bases with no gene match: 2. This chain's CDR3 is CAISGTDSYEQYF. Here the CDR3 DNA reads TGTGCCATCAGCGGGACAGACTCCTACGAGCAGTACTTC.

This clonotype was counted ten times or more. The V call is TRBV29-1, the J call TRBJ2-2; D is ambiguous. Deletions cut 7 bases from V and 1 base from J, with 4 bases between. Germline V gives CDR1 SQVTM, CDR2 ANQGSEA. The CDR3 runs to 11 residues. The chain's CDR3 is CSAENTGELFF. The CDR3, as DNA: TGCAGCGCAGAGAACACCGGGGAGCTGTTTTTT.

CDR3: CATSDPHRQRGLPTDTQYF. The CDR3 DNA follows: TGTGCCACCAGTGACCCGCATCGACAGAGGGGACTGCCGACAGATACGCAGTATTTT. V usage is TRBV24-1 and J usage is TRBJ2-3; D might be TRBD2 (6 bases). The V end lost 4 bases, the J end lost 3 bases, and 25 bases lay between the germline ends. From germline, CDR1 is KGHDR and CDR2 SFDVKD. This CDR3 comprises 19 residues.

This clonotype was picked up many times. This chain uses TRBV20-1 with TRBJ2-4, with 7 bases lining up with TRBD2. The CDR3 length is 15 residues. Germline V gene sequence: CDR1 DFQATT, CDR2 SNEGSKA (reference sequence). Unmatched junction bases numbered 5, after V lost 0 bases and J lost 3 bases. The CDR3 reads CSARDAGRGKNIQYF. The CDR3 nucleotides are TGCAGTGCTAGAGACGCAGGGAGGGGCAAAAACATTCAGTACTTC.

This clonotype was seen many times. This chain connects TRBV28 to TRBJ2-7, with unresolved D. Trimming took off 3 bases at V and 8 bases at J, with 11 bases between the two ends. This CDR3 has 12 residues. Germline-derived CDR1 and CDR2 are MDHEN and SYDVKM. Here the CDR3 DNA reads TGTGCCAGCAGTTTCGAGGTGCCCCAGCAGTACTTC. Translation: CASSFEVPQQYF.

The genes are TRBV2 and TRBJ1-6; perhaps TRBD1 as D (5 bases). The CDR3 length is 13 residues. V lost 6 bases to trimming and J lost 10 bases, with 13 bases between them. The germline gives CDR1 SNHLY, CDR2 FYNNEI. CDR3 sequence: CASRAGWSSPLHF. DNA for the CDR3: TGTGCCAGCAGGGCAGGGTGGTCATCACCCCTCCACTTT.

The chain employs TRBV4-3 and TRBJ1-2; 9 bases match TRBD1. Trimming cost V 1 base and J 3 bases; bases outside gene matches: 3. Germline V gene sequence: CDR1 LGHNA, CDR2 YSLEER. CDR3 length: 15 amino acids. CDR3 in amino acids: CASSQVQGADYGYTF. DNA for the CDR3: TGCGCCAGCAGCCAAGTACAGGGGGCCGACTATGGCTACACCTTC.

The V call is TRBV10-2, the J call TRBJ2-5; D uncertain. With 2 bases removed from V and 4 bases from J, the gap between germline ends came to 2 bases. This CDR3 has 11 amino acids. CDR1 and CDR2 (germline): WSHSY, SAAADI. As DNA, the CDR3 is TGCGCCAGCAGTGAGGGAGAGACCCAGTACTTC. This encodes CASSEGETQYF.

The sample holds many counts of this clonotype. This rearrangement joins TRBV11-3 to TRBJ2-1, with TRBD1 matching over 9 bases. The CDR3 spans 15 residues. V shed 6 bases and J 6 bases; nucleotides not matched to a gene: 9. Germline V gene data show CDR1 as SGHNT and CDR2 as YENEEA. CDR3 loop: CASSLSGTGSNEQFF. CDR3 bases: TGTGCCAGCAGTTTATCCGGGACAGGGTCCAATGAGCAGTTCTTC.

This clonotype was counted a few times. The genes are TRBV6-1 and TRBJ2-1; D assignment may be TRBD1 or TRBD2 (5 bases each). V lost 8 bases and J 9 bases, leaving 23 bases between the germline ends. Germline V gives CDR1 MNHNS, CDR2 SASEGT. The CDR3 runs to 15 residues. CDR3 DNA: TGTGCCAGCCTGAGAGGGATTGGGGACCGGTTTGAGCAGTTCTTC. It specifies CASLRGIGDRFEQFF.

This clonotype was picked up a small number of times. V and J are TRBV20-1 and TRBJ2-1; D possibly matches TRBD1 or TRBD2 (6 bases each). Trimming removed 6 bases from V and 5 bases from J, with 14 bases in between. This CDR3 has 13 residues. Per the germline V gene, CDR1 is DFQATT and CDR2 is SNEGSKA (reference sequence). The CDR3 sequence is CSARGVSDNEQFF. Here the CDR3 DNA reads TGCAGTGCGAGGGGGGTTAGCGACAATGAGCAGTTCTTC.

This clonotype occurred many times. The chain joins TRBV3-1 to TRBJ2-5, with 8 nucleotides matching TRBD2. This CDR3 spans 15 amino acids. Germline values: CDR1 LGHDT, CDR2 YNNKEL (reference sequence). Trimming removed 4 bases from V and 5 bases from J; junction bases left unmatched: 9. The CDR3 sequence is CASSPSSGGIETQYF. CDR3 nucleotides: TGTGCCAGCAGCCCGTCGAGCGGGGGAATTGAGACCCAGTACTTC.

The rearrangement links TRBV2 to TRBJ2-5; D is undetermined. V was clipped by 6 bases and J by 0 bases, with 11 bases between them. Germline loops: CDR1 SNHLY, CDR2 FYNNEI. The CDR3 length is 14 residues. CDR3 sequence: CASRTAEYQETQYF. The CDR3 region has the DNA TGTGCCAGCAGGACGGCGGAGTACCAAGAGACCCAGTACTTC. The variable domain in full, with the rest retrieved from reference TRBV2 and TRBJ2-5, is EPEVTQTPSHQVTQMGQEVILRCVPISNHLYFYWYRQILGQKVEFLVSFYNNEISEKSEIFDDQFSVERPDGSNFTLKIRSTKLEDSAMYFCASRTAEYQETQYFGPGTRLLVL.